The 14 T cell receptor beta chains listed next were all sequenced from one sample in a study of cytomegalovirus exposure and HLA in healthy donors. Sequenced by immunoSEQ multiplex PCR; TCRdb stores in-frame clones only, minus some. Here the sample spans a few hundred thousand clones, approximately 91% being singletons. Sample: PBMCs. The source of these receptors is a young man in good health and CMV-seronegative.

The genes are TRBV13 and TRBJ2-7; TRBD2 matches 12 bases. Per germline, CDR1 PRHDT and CDR2 FYEKMQ (reference sequence). There are 16 residues in the CDR3. With V trimmed by 6 bases and J by 7 bases, 13 bases remained unmatched. The CDR3 coding sequence is TGTGCCAGCAGTTCGTCACTAGCGGGGGGTCTCGGGGAGCAGTACTTC. It translates to CASSSSLAGGLGEQYF.

The table lists this clone with a count of one. V is TRBV4-3 and J is TRBJ2-3, with 11 positions matching TRBD2. The CDR3 is made up of 20 amino acids. The trim removed 0 bases at V and 4 bases at J, leaving 15 bases unmatched. Germline loops: CDR1 LGHNA, CDR2 YSLEER. The CDR3 region has the DNA TGCGCCAGCAGCCAAGATGAGTCGGTCACTAGCGGGGGTTTCGCAGATACGCAGTATTTT. Residues: CASSQDESVTSGGFADTQYF.

This clone was seen just once. The chain employs TRBV5-1 and TRBJ2-2; TRBD1 matches 8 bases. This CDR3 has 16 amino acids. J lost 1 base, V lost 0 bases, and 2 bases had no gene match. The V gene's germline CDR1 is SGHRS and CDR2 YFSETQ. The CDR3 sequence is CASSLDGQGNTGELFF. In nucleotides, the CDR3 is TGCGCCAGCAGCTTGGATGGACAGGGGAACACCGGGGAGCTGTTTTTT. The variable domain in full, with the rest retrieved from reference TRBV5-1 and TRBJ2-2, is KAGVTQTPRYLIKTRGQQVTLSCSPISGHRSVSWYQQTPGQGLQFLFEYFSETQRNKGNFPGRFSGRQFSNSRSEMNVSTLELGDSALYLCASSLDGQGNTGELFFGEGSRLTVL.

The chain uses TRBV7-8 and TRBJ2-7; D unresolved. CDR1 and CDR2 from the germline V gene are SGHVS and FQNEAQ. V shed 4 bases and J shed 2 bases, with 12 bases lying between them. CDR3 length: 14 amino acids. CDR3 bases: TGTGCCAGCAGCTCCCCGGTTACCACCTACGAGCAGTACTTC. This sequence encodes CASSSPVTTYEQYF.

This chain links TRBV5-6 with TRBJ2-7; possibly TRBD1 for D (5 bases). V was shortened by 6 bases and J by 2 bases, with 12 bases between the two germline ends. Germline-derived CDR1 and CDR2 are SGHDT and YYEEEE. The CDR3 sequence is 13 residues long. This CDR3 is CASKRQSTYEQYF. Written as DNA, the CDR3 is TGTGCCAGCAAAAGACAGTCGACCTACGAGCAGTACTTC.

The rearrangement links TRBV19 to TRBJ1-2; 8 bases agree with TRBD1. Unmatched junction bases numbered 17, after V lost 6 bases and J lost 8 bases. This CDR3 has 16 residues. Germline V gene sequence: CDR1 LNHDA, CDR2 SQIVND (reference sequence). The CDR3 coding sequence is TGTGCCAGTAGCCCCACACCTGGACAGGGTGGGAGGGGCTACACCTTC. Translation: CASSPTPGQGGRGYTF.

In this sample, this clone turned up once. The gene calls are TRBV25-1 and TRBJ1-2; no firm D call. Germline V lookup: CDR1 MGHDK, CDR2 SYGVNS. This CDR3 is built from 15 residues. Trimming pared 2 bases from V and 0 bases from J, leaving 10 bases between. DNA of the CDR3: TGTGCCAGCAGTGAACCGGGGAGGGCTAACTATGGCTACACCTTC. It encodes CASSEPGRANYGYTF.

This rearrangement joins TRBV5-6 to TRBJ1-5, with D possibly being TRBD1 (5 bases). Looked up from germline, CDR1 is SGHDT and CDR2 is YYEEEE. The CDR3 covers 16 residues. The V end lost 4 bases, the J end lost 2 bases, and 16 bases lay between the germline ends. This chain's CDR3 is CASSAARAPRNQPQHF. The DNA of the CDR3 is TGTGCCAGCAGCGCGGCCAGGGCACCCCGCAATCAGCCCCAGCATTTT.

V usage is TRBV6-5 and J usage is TRBJ2-7; maybe TRBD2 (5 bases). The V and J ends lost 5 bases and 6 bases respectively, with 17 bases between them. This CDR3 is 14 amino acids long. Germline CDR1 MNHEY, CDR2 SVGAGI. CDR3 bases: TGTGCCAGCAGTCAAAACGGGAAGGTGGGCGAGCAGTACTTC. Amino acids: CASSQNGKVGEQYF.

The chain joins TRBV4-3 to TRBJ2-2; maybe TRBD1 (6 bases). Trimming left V 0 bases short and J 3 bases short, with 11 bases between. The CDR3 sequence is 16 residues long. Germline V CDR1 and CDR2: LGHNA, YSLEER. As DNA, the CDR3 is TGCGCCAGCAGCCAAGACCACAGGGCCTACACCGGGGAGCTGTTTTTT. Translated: CASSQDHRAYTGELFF.

The rearrangement links TRBV6-5 to TRBJ1-5; maybe TRBD1 (6 bases). This CDR3 is built from 14 residues. The germline CDR1 and CDR2 sequences are MNHEY and SVGAGI. V shed 6 bases and J shed 7 bases, with 16 bases lying between them. The CDR3 DNA reads TGTGCCAGCAGCTCCGGGATTGGGACACAGCCCCAGCATTTT. This encodes CASSSGIGTQPQHF.

DNA for the CDR3: TGCAGTTTGGAGGGCAGGGGCACAGATACGCAGTATTTT. This codes for CSLEGRGTDTQYF. The chain is built from TRBV29-1 and TRBJ2-3; maybe TRBD2 (6 bases). Germline V lookup: CDR1 SQVTM, CDR2 ANQGSEA. The CDR3 is made up of 13 amino acids.

The chain recombines TRBV10-2 with TRBJ2-7; D may be TRBD1 (5 bases). Deletions cut 3 bases from V and 4 bases from J, with 19 bases between. CDR1 is WSHSY, CDR2 SAAADI, per germline. There are 16 residues in the CDR3. In DNA, the CDR3 is TGCGCCAGCAGTGATAGGTTCAGGCAGGGTAATTACGAGCAGTACTTC. The encoded protein is CASSDRFRQGNYEQYF.

The table lists this clone with a count of one. In DNA form, the CDR3 reads TGCAGCGTTGCGGGATTAATGAACACTGAAGCTTTCTTT. This translates into CSVAGLMNTEAFF. V is TRBV29-1 and J is TRBJ1-1; D is unclear. Germline loops: CDR1 SQVTM, CDR2 ANQGSEA. The CDR3 extends over 13 amino acids. V was shortened by 4 bases and J by 0 bases, with 9 bases between the two germline ends.